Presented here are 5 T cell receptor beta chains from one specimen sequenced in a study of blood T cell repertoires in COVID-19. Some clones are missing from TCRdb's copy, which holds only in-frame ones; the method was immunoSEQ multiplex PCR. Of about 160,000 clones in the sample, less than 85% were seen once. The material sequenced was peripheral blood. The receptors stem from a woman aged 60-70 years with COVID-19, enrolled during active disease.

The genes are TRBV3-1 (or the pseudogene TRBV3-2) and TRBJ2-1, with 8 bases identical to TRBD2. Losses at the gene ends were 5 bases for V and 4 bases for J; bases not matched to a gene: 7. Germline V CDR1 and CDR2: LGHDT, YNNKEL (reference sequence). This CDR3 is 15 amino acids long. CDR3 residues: CASSAGGERYNEQFF. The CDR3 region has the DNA TGTGCCAGCAGCGCCGGGGGGGAACGTTACAATGAGCAGTTCTTC.

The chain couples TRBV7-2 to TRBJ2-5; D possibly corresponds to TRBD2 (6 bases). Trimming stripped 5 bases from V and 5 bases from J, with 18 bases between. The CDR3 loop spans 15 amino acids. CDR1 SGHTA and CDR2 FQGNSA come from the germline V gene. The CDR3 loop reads CASSPDRLARETQYF. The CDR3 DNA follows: TGTGCCAGCAGCCCCGATCGGCTAGCGAGGGAGACCCAGTACTTC.

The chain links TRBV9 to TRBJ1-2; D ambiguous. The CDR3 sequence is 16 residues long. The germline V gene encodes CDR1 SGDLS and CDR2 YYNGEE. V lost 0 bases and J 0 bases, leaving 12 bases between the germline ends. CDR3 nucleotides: TGTGCCAGCAGCGTAGACCTCGGGGAGACTAACTATGGCTACACCTTC. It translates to CASSVDLGETNYGYTF.

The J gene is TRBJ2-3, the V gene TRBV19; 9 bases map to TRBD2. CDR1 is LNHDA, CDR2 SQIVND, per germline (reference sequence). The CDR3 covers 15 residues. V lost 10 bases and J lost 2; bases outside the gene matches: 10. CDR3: CATNGGRGFTDTQYF. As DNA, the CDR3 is TGTGCCACCAACGGCGGGAGGGGGTTCACAGATACGCAGTATTTT. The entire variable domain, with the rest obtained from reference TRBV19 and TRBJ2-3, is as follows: DGGITQSPKYLFRKEGQNVTLSCEQNLNHDAMYWYRQDPGQGLRLIYYSQIVNDFQKGDIAEGYSVSREKKESFPLTVTSAQKNPTAFYLCATNGGRGFTDTQYFGPGTRLTVL.

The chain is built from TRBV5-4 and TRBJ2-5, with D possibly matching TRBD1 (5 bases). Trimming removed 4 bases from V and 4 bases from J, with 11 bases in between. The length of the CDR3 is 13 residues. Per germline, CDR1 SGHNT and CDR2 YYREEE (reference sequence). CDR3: CASSPDSRETQYF. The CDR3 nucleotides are TGTGCCAGCAGCCCCGACAGCCGAGAGACCCAGTACTTC.